This entry describes one TCR beta chain. What it recognizes is unknown. V was shortened by 0 bases and J by 5 bases, with 8 bases between the two germline ends. The CDR3 has 14 residues. Germline values: CDR1 KGHSH, CDR2 LQKENI. The data were taken from a study of beta chain features in type 1 diabetes. Study summary: Patients and healthy donors were similar in age, gender and cell yields.

Findings of the study overall: Researchers reported that naive, central memory and Treg TCRB repertoires appeared more similar in patients than in healthy donors. Within each of all four CD4+ subsets, Type 1 diabetes patients had TCRB CDR3s that were moderately but significantly shorter.

Since all of the isolated RNA was reverse transcribed, expressed TCRB transcripts were what got sequenced. The method was immunoSEQ multiplex PCR; TCRdb's version includes in-frame clones alone and lacks a portion of them. The data hold more than 550,000 clones, with roughly an eighth observed a single time. Populations obtained by sorting all exceeded 95% purity. The source material was naive CD4+ T cells from blood. This TCR was recovered from a man aged 18 to 29 with type 1 diabetes. This chain joins TRBV18 and TRBJ1-3; D is possibly TRBD1 (5 bases). In nucleotides, the CDR3 is TGTGCCAGCTCACCACCCGGGGGAAGAAACACCATATATTTT. It translates to CASSPPGGRNTIYF.